This passage covers 23 T cell receptor beta chains from one sample sequenced in a study of shared clonotypes between healthy human individuals. Here immunoSEQ multiplex PCR was the method, and the copy in TCRdb shows in-frame clones only, minus some. This table holds about 2.4 million clones, around 90% found once. Sequencing was carried out using naive CD4+ T cells sorted from blood. Regarding subset: CD45RA+ positively selected. The receptors derive from a man aged 18 to 35 in good health.

The V and J genes are TRBV27 and TRBJ1-2; 9 nucleotides match TRBD1. The CDR3 loop spans 13 amino acids. The germline gives CDR1 MNHEY, CDR2 SMNVEV (reference sequence). The J segment lost 5 bases and the V segment lost 9 bases, leaving 7 bases of the junction unmatched. CDR3 in amino acids: CASRGTGTYGYTF. The DNA of the CDR3 is TGTGCCAGTCGTGGGACAGGGACATATGGCTACACCTTC.

This clone was found a few times. The rearrangement uses TRBV10-1 and TRBJ1-1; D is undetermined. In germline, CDR1 is WNHNN, CDR2 SYGVQD (reference sequence). The ends were cut back, 0 bases at V and 4 bases at J, with 9 bases in the middle. This CDR3 contains 14 residues. For the CDR3, the DNA is TGCGCCAGCAGTGAGTCGGGCACCCCCACTGAAGCTTTCTTT. Amino acids: CASSESGTPTEAFF.

This clone has a single count. This chain connects TRBV28 to TRBJ1-4, with TRBD1 matching over 8 bases. The CDR3 totals 15 residues. From germline, CDR1 is MDHEN and CDR2 SYDVKM. After removal of 3 bases from V and 6 bases from J, the junction contained 6 bases not matched to a gene. The CDR3 DNA reads as TGTGCCAGCAGTTTTCAGGGGGCGGGGGATGAAAAACTGTTTTTT. This sequence encodes CASSFQGAGDEKLFF.

V usage is TRBV11-3 and J usage is TRBJ2-1; perhaps TRBD2 as D (6 bases). V was clipped by 0 bases and J by 4 bases, with 25 bases between them. The length of the CDR3 is 20 residues. Germline V gene data show CDR1 as SGHNT and CDR2 as YENEEA. CDR3 sequence: CASSLDPAIEEGPYYNEQFF. Here the CDR3 DNA reads TGTGCCAGCAGCTTAGATCCAGCCATTGAGGAGGGCCCTTATTACAATGAGCAGTTCTTC.

V usage is TRBV19 and J usage is TRBJ2-7; 11 bases line up with TRBD2. The V gene end was trimmed by 4 bases and the J gene end by 6 bases; junction bases not matched to a gene: 8. Per germline, CDR1 LNHDA and CDR2 SQIVND (reference sequence). This CDR3 comprises 15 residues. The CDR3 sequence is CASSTTSGRGSEQYF. The CDR3 region has the DNA TGTGCCAGTAGTACCACTAGCGGGAGAGGAAGCGAGCAGTACTTC.

The chain carries TRBV29-1 and TRBJ2-5, with D hard to call. V lost 3 bases and J 0 bases, leaving 5 bases between the germline ends. The CDR3 runs to 12 residues. Germline V gene sequence: CDR1 SQVTM, CDR2 ANQGSEA. The CDR3 coding sequence is TGCAGCGTTGAGCCAAACCAAGAGACCCAGTACTTC. It specifies CSVEPNQETQYF.

The chain has TRBV30 and TRBJ1-6; D remains ambiguous. CDR3 size: 14 residues. The germline V and J ends were trimmed by 4 bases and 7 bases, with 14 bases remaining between them. Germline loops: CDR1 GTSNPN, CDR2 SVGIG (reference sequence). The chain's CDR3 is CAWTAGSFNSPLHF. The CDR3 DNA reads as TGTGCCTGGACCGCGGGGAGCTTCAATTCACCCCTCCACTTT.

This chain links TRBV9 with TRBJ1-2, with 10 bases that match TRBD1. The CDR3 sequence is 17 residues long. Trimming removed 2 bases from V and 2 bases from J; junction bases left unmatched: 9. CDR1 SGDLS and CDR2 YYNGEE come from the germline V gene. The CDR3 DNA follows: TGTGCCAGCAGCGTTTGGGACAGGGGTTTTTCGAACTATGGCTACACCTTC. Its protein product is CASSVWDRGFSNYGYTF.

This CDR3 reads CASSDLLGGTGNTIYF. DNA for the CDR3: TGTGCCAGCAGTGACCTCCTCGGGGGTACAGGAAACACCATATATTTT. The chain recombines TRBV6-1 with TRBJ1-3; tentative D call: TRBD1 (5 bases). CDR1 and CDR2 (germline): MNHNS, SASEGT. With 3 bases removed from V and 4 bases from J, the gap between germline ends came to 16 bases. CDR3 size: 16 residues.

The chain is built from TRBV27 and TRBJ2-1; 11 bases are a match to TRBD2. CDR3 length: 15 residues. V shed 8 bases and J 2 bases; nucleotides not matched to a gene: 5. Looked up from germline, CDR1 is MNHEY and CDR2 is SMNVEV (reference sequence). DNA of the CDR3: TGTGCCAGCCAGGGACTAGCGGTTCCCTACAATGAGCAGTTCTTC. This sequence encodes CASQGLAVPYNEQFF.

The chain joins TRBV6-5 to TRBJ1-6, with 8 positions matching TRBD1. The V gene's germline CDR1 is MNHEY and CDR2 SVGAGI. Unmatched junction bases numbered 13, after V lost 8 bases and J lost 10 bases. The CDR3 spans 15 residues. The CDR3 bases are TGTGCCAGCCGTCAATTGGACAGGGCTAACTCACCCCTCCACTTT. Protein product: CASRQLDRANSPLHF.

The chain recombines TRBV28 with TRBJ2-7; tentative D call: TRBD2 (7 bases). The germline V and J ends were trimmed by 4 bases and 2 bases, with 15 bases remaining between them. Looked up from germline, CDR1 is MDHEN and CDR2 is SYDVKM. This CDR3 has 15 residues. The CDR3 sequence: CASSYKGGAPYEQYF. DNA of the CDR3: TGTGCCAGCAGTTATAAGGGGGGGGCGCCCTACGAGCAGTACTTC.

The chain has TRBV11-2 and TRBJ2-3; TRBD2 matches 12 bases. Germline CDR1 reads SGHAT; CDR2 reads FQNNGV. V trimming: 1 base; J trimming: 2 bases; junction bases outside the gene matches: 7. This CDR3 spans 18 amino acids. The DNA of the CDR3 is TGTGCCAGCAGCTTAGGCCCTAGACTAGCGGGGGACACAGATACGCAGTATTTT. Its translation is CASSLGPRLAGDTDTQYF.

The CDR3 spells CASSPLGETNEKLFF. The CDR3 region has the DNA TGTGCCAGCTCACCCCTCGGGGAAACTAATGAAAAACTGTTTTTT. J is TRBJ1-4 and V is TRBV18; no clear D gene. CDR3 length: 15 amino acids. Germline CDR1 and CDR2: KGHSH and LQKENI. V was shortened by 3 bases and J by 1 base, with 9 bases between the two germline ends.

The chain recombines TRBV7-9 with TRBJ2-7; 7 nucleotides align to TRBD1. The CDR3 is 14 residues long. J gave up 2 bases and V 6 bases, and 7 bases lay outside the gene matches. The germline V gene has CDR1 SEHNR and CDR2 FQNEAQ (reference sequence). This CDR3 is CASSSSGTAYEQYF. The CDR3 nucleotides read TGTGCCAGCAGTTCATCCGGGACAGCCTACGAGCAGTACTTC.

Worth noting for this clone: This sample includes further DNA sequences coding for the same CDR3. The chain is built from TRBV10-3 and TRBJ1-5; D unresolved. V lost 0 bases, J lost 6 bases, and 3 bases lay in between. The CDR3 is 12 residues long. The V gene's germline CDR1 is ENHRY and CDR2 SYGVKD. The CDR3 is CAISESSQPQHF. The CDR3 nucleotides are TGTGCCATCAGTGAGTCAAGTCAGCCCCAGCATTTT.

The chain employs TRBV2 and TRBJ2-2, with a possible D match to TRBD1 (6 bases). CDR1 and CDR2 from the germline V gene are SNHLY and FYNNEI. CDR3 length: 13 amino acids. With 6 bases removed from V and 4 bases from J, the gap between germline ends came to 9 bases. CDR3 sequence: CASRGAPTGELFF. CDR3 coding DNA: TGTGCCAGCAGGGGGGCCCCCACCGGGGAGCTGTTTTTT.

This clone was observed a single time. This sample includes further DNA sequences coding for the same CDR3. The chain recombines TRBV5-6 with TRBJ2-3; D is perhaps TRBD2 (5 bases). Trimming shortened V by 2 bases and J by 4 bases, and 8 bases separated the two germline ends. Germline V gene lookup returns CDR1 SGHDT and CDR2 YYEEEE. CDR3 length: 13 amino acids. CDR3: CASSFGRADTQYF. CDR3 DNA sequence: TGTGCCAGCAGCTTCGGGCGGGCAGATACGCAGTATTTT.

This sequence joins TRBV9 and TRBJ1-6; TRBD1 aligns across 10 bases. Per germline, CDR1 SGDLS and CDR2 YYNGEE. This CDR3 spans 16 amino acids. Trimming removed 3 bases from V and 14 bases from J; junction bases left unmatched: 14. Here the CDR3 DNA reads TGTGCCAGCAGCGCGGGTGACAGGGGGCGCGTACCGGCCCTCCACTTT. Its translation is CASSAGDRGRVPALHF.

This clone came up once. V is TRBV13 and J is TRBJ1-6; perhaps TRBD1 as D (5 bases). In germline, CDR1 is PRHDT, CDR2 FYEKMQ (reference sequence). The length of the CDR3 is 18 residues. The V and J ends lost 2 bases and 11 bases respectively, with 25 bases between them. CDR3 coding DNA: TGTGCCAGCAGCTTAAGTGCAGGGAGCCGGCTAACGATCCCACCCCTCCACTTT. Its translation is CASSLSAGSRLTIPPLHF.

The rearrangement joins TRBV15 to TRBJ1-2, with unresolved D. V lost 1 base, J lost 8 bases, and 8 bases lay in between. The CDR3 covers 12 residues. CDR1 and CDR2 (germline): LNHNV, YYDKDF (reference sequence). CDR3 amino acids: CATSRAEGGYTF. As DNA, the CDR3 is TGTGCCACCAGCAGAGCGGAGGGCGGCTACACCTTC.

The V gene is TRBV19, the J gene TRBJ1-6, with 12 positions matching TRBD1. The CDR3 has 16 amino acids. Germline values: CDR1 LNHDA, CDR2 SQIVND (reference sequence). V shed 3 bases, J shed 10 bases, and the junction held 7 bases outside the gene matches. This CDR3 reads CASSIRDRGPKSPLHF. The CDR3, as DNA: TGTGCCAGTAGTATCAGGGACAGGGGGCCGAAATCACCCCTCCACTTT.

The chain carries TRBV19 and TRBJ2-7; TRBD1 agrees at 10 bases. The length of the CDR3 is 15 residues. The V segment lost 4 bases and the J segment 5 bases; nucleotides outside the gene matches: 8. Looked up from germline, CDR1 is LNHDA and CDR2 is SQIVND (reference sequence). The CDR3, as DNA: TGTGCCAGTAGTAAAAGGAGGACAGGGGGTGACGAGCAGTACTTC. Its translation: CASSKRRTGGDEQYF. The whole variable domain, filled in from reference TRBV19 and TRBJ2-7, reads DGGITQSPKYLFRKEGQNVTLSCEQNLNHDAMYWYRQDPGQGLRLIYYSQIVNDFQKGDIAEGYSVSREKKESFPLTVTSAQKNPTAFYLCASSKRRTGGDEQYFGPGTRLTVT.